Sequencing of this T cell receptor beta chain was carried out in a study of cytomegalovirus exposure and HLA in healthy donors. Study-level results: Reported findings show TCR beta sequences accurately forecast HLA-A and HLA-B alleles in most subjects. Some public TCRs appeared in many individuals, while most sequences were rare. In an earlier analysis, in some 540 donors, most V segments appeared productive either ~90% or ~30% of the time. A later analysis linked about 17,000 TCR beta sequences to HLA alleles at 0.05 false discovery rate.

The CDR3 sequence is 15 residues long. In germline, CDR1 is MDHEN, CDR2 SYDVKM. Trimming shortened V by 7 bases and J by 0 bases, and 13 bases separated the two germline ends. The study ran its PCR with 60 Vbeta and 13 Jbeta primers. Clones were sequenced by immunoSEQ multiplex PCR, and TCRdb holds only the in-frame ones, with some missing. The repertoire holds approximately 110,000 clones, around 82% seen once, with roughly 3.5% in the top ten. This clone was counted once. Antigen specificity is unknown. Specimen: PBMCs. This chain joins TRBV28 and TRBJ1-3; D ambiguous. The clonotype comes from a middle-aged man in good health and CMV-seronegative. As DNA, the CDR3 is TGTGCCAGCATCCACAGCGGTTACTCTGGAAACACCATATATTTT. The encoded protein is CASIHSGYSGNTIYF.